The 22 T cell receptor beta chains below come from one sample, sequenced in a study of vaccination and CD4 T cells after COVID-19. Sample treatment: approximately nine-day PBMC culture with coronavirus spike peptide pools or control peptides (ViraFEST assay). Cultured CD4+ T-cell DNA underwent Oncomine TCR Beta short-read sequencing. TCRdb itself ran the PCR reads through MiXCR, one entry per CDR3 protein. The repertoire holds around 19,000 distinct CDR3 sequences, with about 44% as singletons. These receptors have no identified antigens. The sample consisted of CD4+ T cells from blood, cultured in vitro, taken before SARS-CoV-2 vaccination. These receptors all stem from a human donor who had recovered from COVID-19.

This chain joins TRBV4-1 and TRBJ1-2; D is undetermined. The CDR3 consists of 12 residues. Germline lookup yields CDR1 MGHRA and CDR2 YSYEKL. The germline V and J ends were trimmed by 6 bases and 4 bases, with 9 bases remaining between them. The CDR3 DNA follows: TGCGCCAGCAGATCGAGGGTCTATGGCTACACCTTC. Translated, it gives CASRSRVYGYTF.

This clonotype turned up a few times. This chain links TRBV10-3 with TRBJ1-1; D may be TRBD1 (5 bases). Per the germline V gene, CDR1 is ENHRY and CDR2 is SYGVKD. Trimming shortened V by 6 bases and J by 3 bases, and 5 bases separated the two germline ends. This CDR3 contains 11 residues. CDR3 DNA: TGTGCCATCAGGGGGGACACTGAAGCTTTCTTT. Protein product: CAIRGDTEAFF.

This chain uses TRBV7-8 with TRBJ1-1; D gene ambiguous. The CDR3 contains 14 residues. Looked up from germline, CDR1 is SGHVS and CDR2 is FQNEAQ. Trimming stripped 7 bases from V and 2 bases from J, with 14 bases between. The CDR3 loop is CASTLVPSNTEAFF. The CDR3 DNA reads TGTGCCAGCACCCTCGTCCCTTCAAACACTGAAGCTTTCTTT.

In its sample, this clonotype was seen a few times. The rearrangement uses TRBV20-1 and TRBJ2-5; D might be TRBD1 (5 bases). V was clipped by 7 bases and J by 5 bases, with 14 bases between them. CDR1 is DFQATT and CDR2 is SNEGSKA in the germline V gene (reference sequence). The CDR3 contains 12 residues. The CDR3 nucleotides read TGCAGTGGCCGCGATGGGGCTGAGACCCAGTACTTC. It yields the protein CSGRDGAETQYF.

This clonotype was seen a few times. The genes are TRBV6-1 and TRBJ2-5, with TRBD1 as a possible D gene (5 bases). CDR1 and CDR2 (germline): MNHNS, SASEGT. The CDR3 runs to 13 residues. Trimming took 6 bases from V and 5 from J, leaving 13 bases between them. The CDR3 is CASRDQGKETQYF. CDR3 nucleotides: TGTGCCAGCAGAGATCAGGGAAAGGAGACCCAGTACTTC.

The chain couples TRBV12-3 or TRBV12-4 to TRBJ1-1; 7 nucleotides line up with TRBD1. The CDR3 loop spans 13 amino acids. Trimming removed 2 bases from V and 5 bases from J; junction bases left unmatched: 2. CDR3 DNA: TGTGCCAGCAGTTTAACAGGGGTAACTGAAGCTTTCTTT. Protein sequence: CASSLTGVTEAFF.

The table lists this clonotype with a few counts. The chain uses TRBV5-5 and TRBJ2-3; D ambiguous. Germline V gene lookup returns CDR1 SGHKS and CDR2 YYEKEE (reference sequence). The CDR3 sequence is 12 residues long. The V gene lost 0 bases and the J gene lost 5 bases, with 4 bases spanning the gap. This chain's CDR3 is CASSLEGDTQYF. CDR3 nucleotides: TGTGCCAGCAGCTTGGAAGGAGATACGCAGTATTTT.

The genes are TRBV27 and TRBJ1-2; 9 nucleotides align to TRBD1. CDR3 size: 15 residues. Germline CDR1 is MNHEY and CDR2 is SMNVEV (reference sequence). With V trimmed by 5 bases and J by 8 bases, 12 bases remained unmatched. CDR3 sequence: CASSPRRTGEEGYTF. The CDR3 DNA reads TGTGCCAGCAGTCCTCGGAGGACAGGGGAGGAAGGCTACACCTTC.

In regard to this clonotype: The junction differs from germline at one of its ends, possibly a read error. The rearrangement links TRBV6-1 to TRBJ1-2; a possible D gene is TRBD1 (6 bases). CDR1 and CDR2 from the germline V gene are MNHNS and SASEGT. This CDR3 comprises 14 residues. CDR3 amino acids: CVSRPDRQGYGYTF. The DNA for the CDR3 is TGTGTCAGCAGACCCGACAGGCAAGGCTATGGCTACACCTTC.

There are a few counts of this clonotype. This CDR3 reads CASSEGQTYGYTF. The CDR3 DNA sequence: TGCGCCAGCAGTGAGGGACAGACCTATGGCTACACCTTC. The V call is TRBV10-2, the J call TRBJ1-2; D is possibly TRBD1 (6 bases). Germline CDR1 is WSHSY and CDR2 is SAAADI. Trimming shortened V by 2 bases and J by 4 bases, and 8 bases separated the two germline ends. The CDR3 has 13 amino acids.

This sequence joins TRBV9 and TRBJ2-3; 11 nucleotides agree with TRBD1. The CDR3 is 15 residues long. Germline V gives CDR1 SGDLS, CDR2 YYNGEE. Trimming took 4 bases from V and 5 from J; bases not matched to a gene: 6. The CDR3 DNA reads as TGTGCCAGCAGCAACCGGGACAGGGGGGGAGATACGCAGTATTTT. Translated, it gives CASSNRDRGGDTQYF.

The chain couples TRBV19 to TRBJ2-3; D remains unclear. CDR1 and CDR2 from the germline V gene are LNHDA and SQIVND (reference sequence). The CDR3 extends over 12 amino acids. V lost 3 bases and J lost 6, with 7 bases in between. Written as DNA, the CDR3 is TGTGCCAGTAGTATGCGTCGGGATACGCAGTATTTT. As protein: CASSMRRDTQYF.

This sequence joins TRBV5-6 and TRBJ1-2, with no clear D. Trimming removed 3 bases at V and 4 bases at J, with 4 bases between. The CDR3 runs to 11 residues. Germline V gene data show CDR1 as SGHDT and CDR2 as YYEEEE. The CDR3 sequence: CASSSFYGYTF. The DNA for the CDR3 is TGTGCCAGCAGCTCGTTCTATGGCTACACCTTC.

The genes are TRBV6-1 and TRBJ1-6; D not certain. CDR1 and CDR2 from the germline V gene are MNHNS and SASEGT. Trimming cost V 4 bases and J 7 bases, with 11 bases left between them. The CDR3 has 14 residues. The CDR3: CASSAALRNSPLHF. In DNA, the CDR3 is TGTGCCAGCAGTGCTGCCTTGAGGAATTCACCCCTCCACTTT.

The table lists this clonotype with a few counts. This chain uses TRBV2 with TRBJ1-2, with TRBD1 matching 7 bases. With V trimmed by 0 bases and J by 1 base, 2 bases remained unmatched. CDR3 length: 15 amino acids. Looked up from germline, CDR1 is SNHLY and CDR2 is FYNNEI. CDR3 protein: CASSEAGTVNYGYTF. The CDR3 coding sequence is TGTGCCAGCAGTGAAGCGGGGACAGTTAACTATGGCTACACCTTC.

The V and J genes are TRBV29-1 and TRBJ1-1; maybe TRBD1 (5 bases). The CDR3 loop spans 10 amino acids. Germline assignment: CDR1 SQVTM and CDR2 ANQGSEA. The germline V and J ends were trimmed by 5 bases and 11 bases, with 12 bases remaining between them. The CDR3 spells CSVREGTAFF. For the CDR3, the DNA is TGCAGCGTTCGGGAGGGGACGGCTTTCTTT.

This clonotype occurred once. V and J are TRBV7-9 and TRBJ1-2; maybe TRBD1 (5 bases). In germline, CDR1 is SEHNR, CDR2 FQNEAQ (reference sequence). The germline V and J ends were trimmed by 0 bases and 7 bases, with 9 bases remaining between them. The CDR3 contains 13 residues. The CDR3 nucleotides are TGTGCCAGCAGCTTAGCAGGGGCGTGTGGCTACACCTTC. It encodes CASSLAGACGYTF. Together with reference TRBV7-9 and TRBJ1-2, the CDR3 gives the full variable domain: DTGVSQNPRHKITKRGQNVTFRCDPISEHNRLYWYRQTLGQGPEFLTYFQNEAQLEKSRLLSDRFSAERPKGSFSTLEIQRTEQGDSAMYLCASSLAGACGYTFGSGTRLTVV.

The V call is TRBV9, the J call TRBJ2-5; TRBD1 matches at 9 bases. CDR1 is SGDLS and CDR2 is YYNGEE in the germline V gene. V shed 7 bases and J 5 bases; nucleotides not matched to a gene: 9. This CDR3 is 14 amino acids long. CDR3: CASAGTGFGETQYF. The CDR3, as DNA: TGTGCCAGCGCCGGGACAGGGTTCGGTGAGACCCAGTACTTC.

The chain combines TRBV20-1 with TRBJ1-5, with 7 bases aligning to TRBD1. Germline V lookup: CDR1 DFQATT, CDR2 SNEGSKA (reference sequence). V lost 0 bases, J lost 2 bases, and 13 bases stayed unmatched. This CDR3 is 18 amino acids long. The CDR3 region is CSARDQRGGGVGNQPQHF. The CDR3 DNA sequence: TGCAGTGCTAGAGATCAAAGAGGGGGCGGCGTTGGCAATCAGCCCCAGCATTTT.

This clonotype appeared a few times. The gene calls are TRBV11-3 and TRBJ1-1; tentative D call: TRBD1 (5 bases). In germline, CDR1 is SGHNT, CDR2 YENEEA. This CDR3 contains 13 residues. V dropped 3 bases and J dropped 5 bases, with 10 bases sitting between them. This chain's CDR3 is CASSLNWGTEAFF. The CDR3 nucleotides read TGTGCCAGCAGCTTGAATTGGGGGACTGAAGCTTTCTTT.

The chain employs TRBV7-2 and TRBJ1-2; TRBD1 is a possible D gene (6 bases). Trimming took off 1 base at V and 4 bases at J, with 10 bases between the two ends. The length of the CDR3 is 14 residues. Germline-derived CDR1 and CDR2 are SGHTA and FQGNSA. The CDR3 loop is CASSLEGGSYGYTF. The CDR3 DNA sequence: TGTGCCAGCAGCTTAGAAGGGGGAAGCTATGGCTACACCTTC.

The chain couples TRBV7-2 to TRBJ1-2; possibly TRBD1 for D (5 bases). Trimming removed 2 bases from V and 2 bases from J, with 9 bases in between. Per the germline V gene, CDR1 is SGHTA and CDR2 is FQGNSA. The CDR3 totals 14 residues. The CDR3 DNA sequence: TGTGCCAGCAGCTTAACCCAGGGAAACTATGGCTACACCTTC. Its translation: CASSLTQGNYGYTF.